The 8 T cell receptor beta chains below all came from one sample that was sequenced in a study of vaccination and CD4 T cells after COVID-19. The Oncomine TCR Beta short-read assay was what sequenced the DNA obtained from cultured CD4+ T cells. TCRdb reprocessed the PCR reads with MiXCR, giving one entry per CDR3 protein. Of about 13,000 distinct CDR3 sequences listed, around three fifths are singletons. Treatment indicated: approximately nine-day PBMC culture with coronavirus spike peptide pools or control peptides (ViraFEST assay). These receptors are not linked to any known antigen. The sequenced sample was CD4+ T cells from blood, cultured in vitro. The receptors derive from a human donor who had recovered from COVID-19.

The rearrangement joins TRBV3-1 to TRBJ2-5; 7 positions match TRBD2. CDR3 size: 14 residues. Trimming took 1 base from V and 5 from J; bases not matched to a gene: 4. The germline V gene encodes CDR1 LGHDT and CDR2 YNNKEL (reference sequence). CDR3 amino acids: CASSQAGLGETQYF. Written as DNA, the CDR3 is TGTGCCAGCAGCCAAGCTGGACTAGGGGAGACCCAGTACTTC.

The sample holds a few counts of this clonotype. V usage is TRBV6-1 and J usage is TRBJ1-2; no definite D call. V lost 7 bases, J lost 4 bases, and 19 bases lay in between. The CDR3 is 15 amino acids. CDR1 is MNHNS, CDR2 SASEGT, per germline. The CDR3: CASTATFSSTYGYTF. CDR3 nucleotide sequence: TGTGCCAGCACCGCGACGTTTTCGTCGACCTATGGCTACACCTTC.

The chain uses TRBV9 and TRBJ2-5; D is possibly TRBD1 (6 bases). The CDR3 extends over 15 amino acids. CDR1 and CDR2 (germline): SGDLS, YYNGEE. Trimming cost V 0 bases and J 1 base, with 10 bases left between them. The CDR3 coding sequence is TGTGCCAGCAGCGTAGCTCCGGACAGCCAAGAGACCCAGTACTTC. Translated, it gives CASSVAPDSQETQYF.

The chain's CDR3 is CASSQRRAEGTGELFF. The CDR3 coding sequence is TGTGCCAGCAGTCAACGACGGGCAGAAGGCACCGGGGAGCTGTTTTTT. The rearrangement joins TRBV27 to TRBJ2-2; D is unclear. Germline loops: CDR1 MNHEY, CDR2 SMNVEV (reference sequence). With 5 bases removed from V and 4 bases from J, the gap between germline ends came to 17 bases. This CDR3 is 16 amino acids long.

In this sample, this clonotype turned up a few times. The chain couples TRBV7-8 to TRBJ2-2; weak D call: TRBD1 (6 bases). CDR1 and CDR2 (germline): SGHVS, FQNEAQ. The germline V and J ends were trimmed by 1 base and 5 bases, with 14 bases remaining between them. This CDR3 comprises 16 residues. The CDR3 nucleotides read TGTGCCAGCAGCTTAGAGGACCGTAGGGGGACCGGGGAGCTGTTTTTT. This translates into CASSLEDRRGTGELFF.

This chain connects TRBV7-2 to TRBJ2-5, with 11 bases that match TRBD2. V lost 1 base to trimming and J lost 5 bases; unmatched junction nucleotides: 6. The CDR3 contains 16 residues. Germline lookup yields CDR1 SGHTA and CDR2 FQGNSA. The CDR3 nucleotides read TGTGCCAGCAGCTTAGAAGCTAGCGGGAGGATGGAGACCCAGTACTTC. As protein: CASSLEASGRMETQYF. Together with reference TRBV7-2 and TRBJ2-5, the CDR3 gives the full variable domain: GAGVSQSPSNKVTEKGKDVELRCDPISGHTALYWYRQSLGQGLEFLIYFQGNSAPDKSGLPSDRFSAERTGGSVSTLTIQRTQQEDSAVYLCASSLEASGRMETQYFGPGTRLLVL.

The chain's CDR3 is CASFRGAGYTF. The CDR3 DNA reads TGTGCCAGCTTCCGGGGTGCTGGCTACACCTTC. The rearrangement joins TRBV28 to TRBJ1-2, with D unresolved. The CDR3 is made up of 11 amino acids. V was shortened by 8 bases and J by 7 bases, with 11 bases between the two germline ends. The germline V gene has CDR1 MDHEN and CDR2 SYDVKM.

The chain has TRBV21-1 and TRBJ2-1; the table's D call, TRBD1, was not checked against the DNA. TRBV21-1 is marked as a pseudogene. The length of the CDR3 is 17 residues. CDR3 region: CASSKVCPTDSYNEQFF. The CDR3 region has the DNA TGTGCCAGCAGCAAAGTTTGTCCAACAGACTCCTACAATGAGCAGTTCTTC.